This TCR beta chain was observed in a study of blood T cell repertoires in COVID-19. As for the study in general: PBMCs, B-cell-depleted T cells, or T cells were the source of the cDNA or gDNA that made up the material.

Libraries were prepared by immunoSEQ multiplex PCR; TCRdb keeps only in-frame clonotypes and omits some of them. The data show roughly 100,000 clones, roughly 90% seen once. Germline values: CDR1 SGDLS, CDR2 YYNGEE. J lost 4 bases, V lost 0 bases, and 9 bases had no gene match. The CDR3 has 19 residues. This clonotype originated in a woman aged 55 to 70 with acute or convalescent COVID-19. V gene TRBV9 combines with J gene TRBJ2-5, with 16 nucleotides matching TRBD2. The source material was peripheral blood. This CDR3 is CASSVGLGLAGGTGETQYF. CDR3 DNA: TGTGCCAGCAGCGTAGGGTTGGGACTAGCGGGAGGGACAGGAGAGACCCAGTACTTC.